This T cell receptor beta chain was captured in a study of T cells in Graves' hyperthyroidism and ophthalmopathy. CDR1 is SGHVS and CDR2 is FNYEAQ in the germline V gene. The trim removed 3 bases at V and 3 bases at J, leaving 13 bases unmatched. The CDR3 is 17 amino acids. RNA transcripts were the template for amplifying TCR beta CDR3 regions. The HTBI primer set was used in a first-round RT-PCR of the TCR CDR3. TCRdb recomputed calls from the multiplex PCR reads with MiXCR, one row per CDR3 protein. The sample carries some 770,000 distinct CDR3 sequences, roughly 15% recorded once. This sequence originates from a man younger than 35 with Graves' hyperthyroidism. The specimen was blood. The chain has TRBV7-6 and TRBJ2-7; 8 positions agree with TRBD2. The CDR3 region has the DNA TGTGCCAGCAGCTTGCTCGTTAGCGGGACCTATCGCTACGAGCAGTACTTC. Residues: CASSLLVSGTYRYEQYF.